This T cell receptor (beta chain) originates from a study of T-cell reconstitution after alpha-beta-depleted transplantation in children. The CDR3 has 14 amino acids. V lost 4 bases to trimming and J lost 3 bases, with 12 bases between them. Researchers prepared the TCRbeta library using unique molecular identifiers, the study reports. TCRdb ran MiXCR on the PCR reads and lists one entry per CDR3 protein. Among approximately 240,000 distinct CDR3 sequences listed, around 9.5% were seen once. This clonotype was found a few times. This chain links TRBV23-1 with TRBJ1-1; possible D gene TRBD1, 5 bases. TRBV23-1 is an ORF, with its function uncertain. The clonotype was recovered from a human donor who donated a stem cell graft to a child with acute lymphoblastic leukemia. The sample consisted of PBMCs from the stem cell graft donor, taken from the stem cell graft. The CDR3: CASSRGGEDTEAFF. The CDR3 region has the DNA TGCGCCAGCAGTCGTGGAGGGGAGGACACTGAAGCTTTCTTT.